This T cell receptor delta chain was profiled in a study of gamma-delta T cells after stem cell transplantation. TCRdb fed the RT-PCR reads into CATT to redo clone calling. The table shows under 3,000 delta-chain clones, with over 3.5% occurring only once. This clone was observed a handful of times. A single base is all that separates this from a far larger clone, so a read error is likely. This CDR3 is also generated by other DNA sequences in the sample. Sequencing input: gamma-delta T cells. The receptor's source is a human donor. It is not recorded whose cells these are; they may come from a transplant donor.

The CDR3 region has the DNA TGTGCCTGTGACAGAGTCCCTACTGGAGGATTTGACTTGGATAAACTCATCTTT. Translated, it gives CACDRVPTGGFDLDKLIF. The V and J genes are TRDV2 and TRDJ1, with D perhaps being TRDD2 or TRDD3 (5 bases each). V was cut by 2 bases and J by 5 bases, with 26 bases left in between. Germline values: CDR1 GEAIGNYY, CDR2 EKD. The CDR3 loop spans 18 amino acids.